One and the same sample provided the 25 T cell receptor beta chains below, sequenced in a study of blood T cell repertoires in COVID-19. The method was immunoSEQ multiplex PCR; TCRdb's version includes in-frame clones alone and lacks a portion of them. The sample consists of roughly 250,000 clones, around nine tenths of them appearing once. The specimen sequenced was peripheral blood. The source of these receptors is a woman in her thirties or forties who had recovered from COVID-19.

This clone was counted once. The J gene is TRBJ1-1, the V gene TRBV5-6; TRBD1 might be the D (5 bases). Trimming took 0 bases from V and 11 from J, leaving 11 bases between them. The CDR3 contains 12 residues. The germline V gene encodes CDR1 SGHDT and CDR2 YYEEEE. CDR3 residues: CASSLGGTRAFF. In DNA form, the CDR3 reads TGTGCCAGCAGCTTGGGGGGCACTCGGGCTTTCTTT.

The chain combines TRBV7-9 with TRBJ1-2; 11 bases are a match to TRBD1. The ends lost 4 bases at V and 5 bases at J; junction bases unmatched: 6. Germline lookup yields CDR1 SEHNR and CDR2 FQNEAQ (reference sequence). This CDR3 is 15 amino acids long. CDR3 nucleotide sequence: TGTGCCAGCAGCTCCGGGACAGGGGGTTGGTATGGCTACACCTTC. Translating it yields CASSSGTGGWYGYTF.

V and J are TRBV24-1 and TRBJ2-3; 9 bases align to TRBD2. The trim removed 4 bases at V and 6 bases at J, leaving 4 bases unmatched. Looked up from germline, CDR1 is KGHDR and CDR2 is SFDVKD. CDR3 size: 14 residues. The CDR3 coding sequence is TGTGCCACCAGTGACCCCACTAGCGGGGATACGCAGTATTTT. It translates to CATSDPTSGDTQYF.

Worth noting for this clone: Other DNA sequences in the sample encode the same CDR3. The chain combines TRBV3-1 (or the pseudogene TRBV3-2) with TRBJ2-7; tentative D call: TRBD1 (6 bases). The germline V gene has CDR1 LGHDT and CDR2 YNNKEL (reference sequence). CDR3 size: 13 residues. Trimming stripped 4 bases from V and 1 base from J, with 8 bases between. The CDR3 DNA reads TGTGCCAGCAGCCTTGGACAGTCCTACGAGCAGTACTTC. It is translated as CASSLGQSYEQYF.

This clone was found a few times. The chain combines TRBV7-2 with TRBJ1-6, with 7 bases that match TRBD1. J lost 5 bases, V lost 5 bases, and 3 bases had no gene match. Germline V gene sequence: CDR1 SGHTA, CDR2 FQGNSA. The CDR3 runs 14 residues. The CDR3 DNA sequence: TGTGCCAGCAGCCGGGACAGCCATAATTCACCCCTCCACTTT. It yields the protein CASSRDSHNSPLHF. Based on the CDR3 plus reference TRBV7-2 and TRBJ1-6, the full variable domain is GAGVSQSPSNKVTEKGKDVELRCDPISGHTALYWYRQSLGQGLEFLIYFQGNSAPDKSGLPSDRFSAERTGGSVSTLTIQRTQQEDSAVYLCASSRDSHNSPLHFGNGTRLTVT.

CDR3 region: CASSRGPGAGELFF. As DNA, the CDR3 is TGTGCCAGCTCACGCGGACCGGGGGCCGGGGAGCTGTTTTTT. The rearrangement links TRBV18 to TRBJ2-2; D might be TRBD2 (6 bases). This CDR3 comprises 14 residues. Germline values: CDR1 KGHSH, CDR2 LQKENI. V was cut by 4 bases and J by 6 bases, with 12 bases left in between.

The chain carries TRBV5-6 and TRBJ1-5, with a weak D call TRBD1 (5 bases). Trimming stripped 0 bases from V and 0 bases from J, with 7 bases between. The CDR3 is made up of 15 amino acids. Per germline, CDR1 SGHDT and CDR2 YYEEEE. The CDR3 DNA reads as TGTGCCAGCAGCTTGGGCAGGGATAGCAATCAGCCCCAGCATTTT. Translation: CASSLGRDSNQPQHF.

J is TRBJ2-1 and V is TRBV7-9; 14 nucleotides match TRBD2. V lost 5 bases to trimming and J lost 8 bases; unmatched junction nucleotides: 11. Germline V gives CDR1 SEHNR, CDR2 FQNEAQ (reference sequence). The CDR3 loop spans 17 amino acids. The CDR3 region is CASSPGLAGGLGDEQFF. The CDR3 DNA reads TGTGCCAGCAGCCCCGGACTAGCGGGAGGCCTCGGGGATGAGCAGTTCTTC.

This clone was seen at least ten times. The gene calls are TRBV7-9 and TRBJ1-3, with 9 bases identical to TRBD1. The CDR3 runs to 16 residues. The V gene's germline CDR1 is SEHNR and CDR2 FQNEAQ (reference sequence). Unmatched junction bases numbered 5, after V lost 2 bases and J lost 3 bases. The CDR3 protein is CASSLKDRGGGNTIYF. CDR3 nucleotides: TGTGCCAGCAGCTTAAAGGACAGGGGCGGTGGAAACACCATATATTTT.

The chain couples TRBV18 to TRBJ2-7, with TRBD2 as a possible D gene (6 bases). V was trimmed by 3 bases and J by 2 bases, leaving 11 bases between them. CDR1 KGHSH and CDR2 LQKENI come from the germline V gene. CDR3 length: 14 amino acids. CDR3 DNA sequence: TGTGCCAGCTCACCCGGGAGCCTCGCCTACGAGCAGTACTTC. This codes for CASSPGSLAYEQYF.

The chain has TRBV6-5 and TRBJ2-2; D call uncertain. This CDR3 spans 13 amino acids. The V end lost 2 bases, the J end lost 6 bases, and 7 bases lay between the germline ends. Germline V gives CDR1 MNHEY, CDR2 SVGAGI. The CDR3 region is CASSYEAAGELFF. DNA of the CDR3: TGTGCCAGCAGTTACGAGGCAGCCGGGGAGCTGTTTTTT.

This clone showed up just a few times. The J gene is TRBJ1-5, the V gene TRBV7-8, with D hard to call. The CDR3 is 14 amino acids. The ends were cut back, 5 bases at V and 9 bases at J, with 17 bases in the middle. CDR1 SGHVS and CDR2 FQNEAQ come from the germline V gene. CDR3 sequence reads: CASSPRGPGTPQHF. The CDR3 nucleotides read TGTGCCAGCAGCCCCCGCGGCCCGGGTACGCCCCAGCATTTT.

The CDR3, as DNA: TGTGCCAGCAGCCAAGATAGCGGGAGTGGGAGGGGGCAGTTCTTC. It yields the protein CASSQDSGSGRGQFF. The V call is TRBV3-1 (or the pseudogene TRBV3-2), the J call TRBJ2-1; 9 bases align to TRBD2. The ends lost 0 bases at V and 12 bases at J; junction bases unmatched: 9. The CDR3 covers 15 residues. CDR1 LGHDT and CDR2 YNNKEL come from the germline V gene (reference sequence).

The V call is TRBV2, the J call TRBJ2-2, with 8 positions matching TRBD1. Germline V gene sequence: CDR1 SNHLY, CDR2 FYNNEI. V gave up 5 bases and J gave up 4 bases; unmatched junction bases: 6. The CDR3 extends over 15 amino acids. DNA for the CDR3: TGTGCCAGCAGTACGGACAGGGCGGGCACCGGGGAGCTGTTTTTT. Translated, it gives CASSTDRAGTGELFF.

This chain links TRBV4-3 with TRBJ2-1; possibly TRBD2 for D (6 bases). This CDR3 has 13 amino acids. Per the germline V gene, CDR1 is LGHNA and CDR2 is YSLEER. Trimming removed 3 bases from V and 6 bases from J, with 9 bases in between. The CDR3 DNA follows: TGCGCCAGCAGCCACCACGGGGGCAATGAGCAGTTCTTC. It specifies CASSHHGGNEQFF.

This clone is judged medium-sized. This chain joins TRBV27 and TRBJ1-3; D is possibly TRBD1 (6 bases). Trimming removed 10 bases at V and 4 bases at J, with 17 bases between. The CDR3 is made up of 14 amino acids. CDR1 and CDR2 (germline): MNHEY, SMNVEV (reference sequence). CDR3 DNA: TGTGCCACCCGAACACAGGGTGGGGGAAACACCATATATTTT. Amino acid sequence: CATRTQGGGNTIYF.

This clone occurred once. The genes are TRBV5-6 and TRBJ2-5, with TRBD2 as a possible D gene (5 bases). The germline V gene has CDR1 SGHDT and CDR2 YYEEEE. The CDR3 length is 14 residues. Trimming took 0 bases from V and 4 from J, leaving 10 bases between them. CDR3 coding DNA: TGTGCCAGCAGCTTGGCTGGGCGGGTAGAGACCCAGTACTTC. Protein product: CASSLAGRVETQYF.

V gene TRBV24-1 combines with J gene TRBJ2-2; D might be TRBD2 (6 bases). This CDR3 comprises 13 residues. Germline V CDR1 and CDR2: KGHDR, SFDVKD. The V end lost 7 bases, the J end lost 7 bases, and 12 bases lay between the germline ends. CDR3 DNA sequence: TGTGCCACCAGAGACGTGGGGGGCGGGGAGCTGTTTTTT. It translates to CATRDVGGGELFF.

The V and J genes are TRBV29-1 and TRBJ2-7; D is unresolved. Looked up from germline, CDR1 is SQVTM and CDR2 is ANQGSEA. This CDR3 is 12 amino acids long. V lost 6 bases and J 4 bases, leaving 13 bases between the germline ends. Here the CDR3 reads CSVATPGYEQYF. The CDR3 DNA reads TGCAGCGTCGCCACCCCCGGTTACGAGCAGTACTTC.

The rearrangement joins TRBV5-1 to TRBJ2-5, with 13 bases lining up with TRBD2. CDR1 is SGHRS and CDR2 is YFSETQ in the germline V gene. The CDR3 consists of 18 residues. Trimming removed 1 base from V and 2 bases from J; junction bases left unmatched: 8. CDR3 sequence: CASSLWTSGSALQETQYF. CDR3 nucleotide sequence: TGCGCCAGCAGCTTGTGGACTAGCGGGAGCGCACTACAAGAGACCCAGTACTTC.

A note on this clone: It is unclear where the CDR3 begins or ends on the DNA, so no DNA is shown, and the CDR3 is as TCRdb lists it. V gene TRBV21-1 combines with J gene TRBJ2-7; the table's D call of TRBD1 was not tested on the DNA. TRBV21-1 is flagged as a pseudogene. A total of 9 residues make up the CDR3, ends included. The CDR3 sequence: CASILASQV.

The V and J genes are TRBV6-5 and TRBJ2-5; D uncertain. Trimming took off 6 bases at V and 5 bases at J, with 13 bases between the two ends. The CDR3 length is 13 residues. Germline CDR1 MNHEY, CDR2 SVGAGI. The CDR3 DNA reads TGTGCCAGCAGCCCCTTGGGTAGCGAGACCCAGTACTTC. It specifies CASSPLGSETQYF.

V is TRBV4-2 and J is TRBJ2-7; 9 bases line up with TRBD1. V trimming: 0 bases; J trimming: 0 bases; junction bases outside the gene matches: 6. Germline V CDR1 and CDR2: LGHNA, YNFKEQ. The CDR3 has 17 residues. Here the CDR3 DNA reads TGTGCCAGCAGCCAAGATTTGGGGGACAGGGTCTCCTACGAGCAGTACTTC. Translated: CASSQDLGDRVSYEQYF.

The chain couples TRBV28 to TRBJ1-2; perhaps TRBD1 as D (5 bases). The germline gives CDR1 MDHEN, CDR2 SYDVKM. CDR3 length: 13 amino acids. Trimming pared 7 bases from V and 4 bases from J, leaving 13 bases between. CDR3 sequence (DNA): TGTGCCAGCACCTTAGGGGTTCTCTATGGCTACACCTTC. Protein: CASTLGVLYGYTF.

The CDR3 DNA reads TGCAGTGCTAGTGGCGACCAAGAGACCCAGTACTTC. Its translation: CSASGDQETQYF. The chain recombines TRBV20-1 with TRBJ2-5; the D is unclear. Germline-derived CDR1 and CDR2 are DFQATT and SNEGSKA (reference sequence). The CDR3 extends over 12 amino acids. Trimming left V 3 bases short and J 0 bases short, with 5 bases between.